This entry describes one TCR beta chain. The antigen remains unidentified. CDR1 GTSNPN and CDR2 SVGIG come from the germline V gene (reference sequence). The CDR3 totals 11 residues. Doses given second, at about 4 or about 12 weeks, were pooled. This sample is part of a study of T cell responses to AZD1222 COVID-19 vaccine. The study's findings and limits: There were vaccine-associated CD4 TCRs across spike, dominant at 160-218 and 743-854. Repertoires were collected only later (after the peak T cell response had occurred). Possibly, clonal diversity was underestimated; donors were largely white British and included more females.

Some clones are missing from TCRdb's copy, which holds only in-frame ones; the method was immunoSEQ multiplex PCR. The sample records roughly 180,000 clones, approximately 91% being singletons. Material: peripheral blood, obtained 28 days after the second AZD1222 dose. The clonotype comes from an adult who received the AZD1222 COVID-19 vaccine. The chain employs TRBV30 and TRBJ2-5; a possible D gene is TRBD2 (5 bases). The DNA of the CDR3 is TGTGCTGCCGGGGAGAGAGAGACCCAGTACTTC. It is translated as CAAGERETQYF.